The clone carrying this T cell receptor beta chain was observed once. As yet, its antigen is unknown. This sample was included in a study of cytomegalovirus exposure and HLA in healthy donors. Regarding the study as a whole: TCR beta chain V- and J-gene trimming was linked, in a later analysis, to a missense variant in DCLRE1C.

Both 60 Vbeta primers and 13 Jbeta primers went into the PCR. The data were produced by immunoSEQ multiplex PCR, yet TCRdb's version contains in-frame clones alone and is incomplete. The sample comprises under 100,000 clones, around 81% of which are singletons, and around 4.2% rests with the top ten. The V gene lost 0 bases and the J gene lost 1 base, with 7 bases spanning the gap. Germline loops: CDR1 SGHAT, CDR2 FQNNGV. The CDR3 runs to 15 residues. Material for sequencing was PBMCs. V is TRBV11-2 and J is TRBJ2-1; D is unclear. The receptor was isolated from a woman in her 70s in good health and CMV-seropositive. CDR3 in amino acids: CASSLDLGSYNEQFF. DNA of the CDR3: TGTGCCAGCAGCTTAGATCTAGGTTCCTACAATGAGCAGTTCTTC.